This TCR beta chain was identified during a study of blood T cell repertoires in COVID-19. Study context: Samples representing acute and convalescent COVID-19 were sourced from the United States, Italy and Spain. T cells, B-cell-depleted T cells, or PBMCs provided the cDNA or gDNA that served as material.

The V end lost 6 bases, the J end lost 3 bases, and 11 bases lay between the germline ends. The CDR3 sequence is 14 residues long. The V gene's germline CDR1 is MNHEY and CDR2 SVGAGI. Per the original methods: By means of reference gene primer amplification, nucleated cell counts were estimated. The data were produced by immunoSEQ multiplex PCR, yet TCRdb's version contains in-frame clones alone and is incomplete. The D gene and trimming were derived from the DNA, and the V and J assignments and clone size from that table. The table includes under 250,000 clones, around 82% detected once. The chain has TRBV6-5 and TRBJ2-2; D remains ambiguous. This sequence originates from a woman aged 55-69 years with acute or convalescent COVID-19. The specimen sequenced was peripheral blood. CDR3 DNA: TGTGCCAGCAGGGTGATTCGAGACACCGGGGAGCTGTTTTTT. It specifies CASRVIRDTGELFF.